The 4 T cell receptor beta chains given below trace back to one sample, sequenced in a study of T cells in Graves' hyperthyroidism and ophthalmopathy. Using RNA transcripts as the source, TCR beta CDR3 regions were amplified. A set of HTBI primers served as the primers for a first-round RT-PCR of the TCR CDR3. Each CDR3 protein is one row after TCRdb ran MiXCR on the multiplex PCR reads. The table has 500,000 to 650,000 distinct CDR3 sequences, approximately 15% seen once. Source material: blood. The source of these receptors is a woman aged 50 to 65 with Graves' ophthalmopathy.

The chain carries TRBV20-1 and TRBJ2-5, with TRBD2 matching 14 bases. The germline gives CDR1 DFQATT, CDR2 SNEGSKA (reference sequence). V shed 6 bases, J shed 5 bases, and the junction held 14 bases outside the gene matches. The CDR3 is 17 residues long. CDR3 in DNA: TGCAGTGCACAGCCCGGGACTAGCGGGAGAGGTTCTGAGACCCAGTACTTC. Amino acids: CSAQPGTSGRGSETQYF.

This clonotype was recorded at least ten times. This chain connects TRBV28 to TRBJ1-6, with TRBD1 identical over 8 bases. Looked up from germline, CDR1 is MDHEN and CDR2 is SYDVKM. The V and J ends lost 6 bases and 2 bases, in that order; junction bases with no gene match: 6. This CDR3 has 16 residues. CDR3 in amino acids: CASSQDREPYNSPLHF. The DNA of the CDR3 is TGTGCCAGCAGCCAGGACAGGGAACCCTATAATTCACCCCTCCACTTT. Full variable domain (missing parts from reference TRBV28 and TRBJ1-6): DVKVTQSSRYLVKRTGEKVFLECVQDMDHENMFWYRQDPGLGLRLIYFSYDVKMKEKGDIPEGYSVSREKKERFSLILESASTNQTSMYLCASSQDREPYNSPLHFGNGTRLTVT.

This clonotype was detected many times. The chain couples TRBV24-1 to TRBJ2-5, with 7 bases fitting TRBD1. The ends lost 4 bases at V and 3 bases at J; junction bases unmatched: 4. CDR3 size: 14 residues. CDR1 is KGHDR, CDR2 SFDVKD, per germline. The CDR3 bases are TGTGCCACCAGTGACCCAACAGGGGAAGAGACCCAGTACTTC. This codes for CATSDPTGEETQYF.

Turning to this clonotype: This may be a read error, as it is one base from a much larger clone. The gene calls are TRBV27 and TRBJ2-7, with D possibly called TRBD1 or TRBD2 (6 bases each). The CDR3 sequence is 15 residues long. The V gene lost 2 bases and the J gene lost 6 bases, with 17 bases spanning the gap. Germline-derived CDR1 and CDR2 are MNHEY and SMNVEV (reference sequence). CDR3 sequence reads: CASSLPWGAQGEQYF. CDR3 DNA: TGTGCCAGCAGTTTACCATGGGGGGCTCAGGGCGAGCAGTACTTC.